A single sample is the source of the 13 T cell receptor beta chains below, sequenced in a study of regulatory T cells in long-lasting Graves disease. Time point denoted: newly diagnosed GD, antithyroid drugs for less than 3 months. From RNA extracted from PBMCs, the TCR library was made. Libraries of TCR beta came from iRepertoire HTBI primers plus Arm-PCR of CDR3 regions. TCRdb reanalysed the multiplex PCR reads using MiXCR and keeps one entry per CDR3 protein. Of approximately 540,000 distinct CDR3 sequences listed, about 11% are singletons. A further study also used this sample, focusing on T cells in Graves' hyperthyroidism and ophthalmopathy.

The sequences come from peripheral blood mononuclear cells (PBMCs), collected at new diagnosis, from a patient treated with antithyroid drugs. The receptors originated from a woman under 40 with Graves disease.

This clonotype was picked up many times. The rearrangement uses TRBV2 and TRBJ2-3, with D uncertain. V was trimmed by 4 bases and J by 6 bases, leaving 14 bases between them. The CDR3 is 14 amino acids. Per the germline V gene, CDR1 is SNHLY and CDR2 is FYNNEI. The CDR3 here is CASSVENSPDTQYF. The CDR3 DNA reads TGTGCCAGCAGTGTGGAGAATAGCCCGGATACGCAGTATTTT.

This chain uses TRBV7-3 with TRBJ1-1; D remains unclear. Germline assignment: CDR1 SGHTA and CDR2 FQGTGA. This CDR3 is built from 15 residues. V was shortened by 5 bases and J by 4 bases, with 17 bases between the two germline ends. The DNA of the CDR3 is TGTGCCAGCAGCCCCGAAGGAGGGCGCGTCACTGAAGCTTTCTTT. Translating it yields CASSPEGGRVTEAFF.

At least ten counts were recorded for this clonotype. This chain joins TRBV7-2 and TRBJ1-5, with 9 bases aligning to TRBD1. The V and J ends lost 1 base and 1 base, in that order; junction bases with no gene match: 2. CDR1 is SGHTA and CDR2 is FQGNSA in the germline V gene. This CDR3 comprises 16 residues. The CDR3 sequence is CASSLGGQGSNQPQHF. CDR3 nucleotide sequence: TGTGCCAGCAGCTTAGGGGGACAGGGAAGCAATCAGCCCCAGCATTTT.

The chain carries TRBV19 and TRBJ1-2; 7 bases are a match to TRBD1. Trimming removed 3 bases from V and 0 bases from J; junction bases left unmatched: 7. The CDR3 has 16 residues. The germline CDR1 and CDR2 sequences are LNHDA and SQIVND (reference sequence). CDR3 nucleotides: TGTGCCAGTAGTATCGAGGGGACAGTTACTAACTATGGCTACACCTTC. Translation gives CASSIEGTVTNYGYTF.

There are many counts of this clonotype. The CDR3 DNA reads as TGTGCCATCAGTGAAAGGAATTCACCCCTCCACTTT. It specifies CAISERNSPLHF. The chain couples TRBV10-3 to TRBJ1-6; D remains ambiguous. CDR1 is ENHRY and CDR2 is SYGVKD in the germline V gene. CDR3 length: 12 residues. V lost 3 bases, J lost 7 bases, and 4 bases lay in between.

The V gene is TRBV5-1, the J gene TRBJ1-1; no clear D. The germline CDR1 and CDR2 sequences are SGHRS and YFSETQ. V was clipped by 2 bases and J by 11 bases, with 10 bases between them. The CDR3 has 11 amino acids. The DNA of the CDR3 is TGCGCCAGCAGCTTCGGACGGGATGCTTTCTTT. Amino acid sequence: CASSFGRDAFF. Based on the CDR3 plus reference TRBV5-1 and TRBJ1-1, the full variable domain is KAGVTQTPRYLIKTRGQQVTLSCSPISGHRSVSWYQQTPGQGLQFLFEYFSETQRNKGNFPGRFSGRQFSNSRSEMNVSTLELGDSALYLCASSFGRDAFFGQGTRLTVV.

This clonotype was counted ten times or more. As DNA, the CDR3 is TGTGCCAGCACCGAGGCGGGACTAGCGTCATACGAGCAGTACTTC. It encodes CASTEAGLASYEQYF. The chain uses TRBV2 and TRBJ2-7; 10 bases map to TRBD2. Unmatched junction bases numbered 10, after V lost 7 bases and J lost 4 bases. This CDR3 is built from 15 residues. Germline V lookup: CDR1 SNHLY, CDR2 FYNNEI.

This clonotype came up many times. This chain uses TRBV6-1 with TRBJ2-2, with D tentatively TRBD2 (6 bases). Germline-derived CDR1 and CDR2 are MNHNS and SASEGT. The CDR3 runs to 16 residues. Between the trimmed V and J ends, which lost 6 bases and 4 bases, there was a span of 18 bases. This chain's CDR3 is CASRPAGKKGTGELFF. CDR3 nucleotides: TGTGCCAGCAGACCTGCGGGGAAGAAGGGCACCGGGGAGCTGTTTTTT.

This clonotype was detected many times. J is TRBJ1-2 and V is TRBV11-1, with 7 nucleotides matching TRBD1. The ends lost 5 bases at V and 4 bases at J; junction bases unmatched: 7. Germline V lookup: CDR1 SGHAT, CDR2 FQDESV (reference sequence). The CDR3 is 14 amino acids. This CDR3 is CASSPTGPLYGYTF. CDR3 DNA sequence: TGTGCCAGCAGCCCGACAGGGCCCCTCTATGGCTACACCTTC. Full variable domain (missing parts from reference TRBV11-1 and TRBJ1-2): EAEVAQSPRYKITEKSQAVAFWCDPISGHATLYWYRQILGQGPELLVQFQDESVVDDSQLPKDRFSAERLKGVDSTLKIQPAELGDSAMYLCASSPTGPLYGYTFGSGTRLTVV.

As concerns this clonotype: It is likely a read error: a sequence one base away is far more abundant. The J gene is TRBJ2-1, the V gene TRBV28; perhaps D is TRBD1 or TRBD2 (5 bases each). Germline assignment: CDR1 MDHEN and CDR2 SYDVKM. The CDR3 extends over 15 amino acids. The CDR3 region is CASSSGASSYNERFF. The CDR3 bases are TGTGCCAGCAGTTCCGGGGCAAGCTCCTACAATGAGCGGTTCTTC.

In its sample, this clonotype was seen many times. J is TRBJ1-5 and V is TRBV27; TRBD1 matches 12 bases. This CDR3 contains 14 residues. The germline CDR1 and CDR2 sequences are MNHEY and SMNVEV (reference sequence). The junction had 7 bases not matched to a gene; V was cut back by 11 bases and J by 5 bases. For the CDR3, the DNA is TGTGCCCCTAGGGACAGGGGGCAGGATCAGCCCCAGCATTTT. Protein sequence: CAPRDRGQDQPQHF.

This clonotype was counted ten times or more. The chain carries TRBV11-2 and TRBJ1-2; D is undetermined. Germline CDR1 SGHAT, CDR2 FQNNGV. The length of the CDR3 is 16 residues. The ends were cut back, 5 bases at V and 4 bases at J, with 20 bases in the middle. The CDR3: CASSLSARQGGYGYTF. CDR3 sequence (DNA): TGTGCCAGCAGCCTCTCGGCGAGACAAGGAGGCTATGGCTACACCTTC.

This chain's CDR3 is CASSKSGTGQAKLFF. The CDR3 region has the DNA TGTGCCAGTAGTAAATCCGGGACAGGCCAAGCCAAACTGTTTTTT. V is TRBV19 and J is TRBJ1-4, with 8 bases fitting TRBD1. Trimming cost V 4 bases and J 11 bases; bases outside gene matches: 12. This CDR3 spans 15 amino acids. The V gene's germline CDR1 is LNHDA and CDR2 SQIVND (reference sequence).